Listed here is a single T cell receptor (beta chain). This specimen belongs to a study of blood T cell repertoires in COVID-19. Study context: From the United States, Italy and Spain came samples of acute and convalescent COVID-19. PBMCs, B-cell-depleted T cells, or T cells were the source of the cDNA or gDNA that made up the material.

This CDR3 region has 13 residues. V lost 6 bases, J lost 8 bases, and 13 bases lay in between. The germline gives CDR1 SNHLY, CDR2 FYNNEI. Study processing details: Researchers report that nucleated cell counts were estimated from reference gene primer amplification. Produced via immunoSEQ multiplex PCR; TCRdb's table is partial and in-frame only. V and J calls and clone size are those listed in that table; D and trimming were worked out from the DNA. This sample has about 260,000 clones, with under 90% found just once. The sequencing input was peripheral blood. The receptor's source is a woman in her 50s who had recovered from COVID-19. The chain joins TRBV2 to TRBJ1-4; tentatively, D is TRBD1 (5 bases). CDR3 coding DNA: TGTGCCAGCAGGTCCAGCGGGGCCGAAAAACTGTTTTTT. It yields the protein CASRSSGAEKLFF.